This TCR beta chain was captured by sequencing in a study of shared clonotypes between healthy human individuals. Into CD45RA+ naive and CD45RA-negative memory subsets, the CD4+ cells were split. In the case of this clone: The antigen is unknown.

In the original processing: Junction-only sequences produced by ImmunoSEQ had no quality scores, so filtering differed. TCRdb's copy holds only in-frame clones and misses some; the assay was immunoSEQ multiplex PCR. That table gives V, J and clone size, and the DNA gave D and trimming. There are more than 2,000,000 clones in the sample; roughly nine tenths occur only once, and over 0.12% lies in the top ten. Whole-study findings and limits: Naive subsets generally had larger estimated richness than memory subsets.

The sequencing input was naive CD4+ T cells sorted from blood. The sample's subset: CD45RA+ positively selected. The source is a man between 18 and 35 years old in good health.

The CDR3 DNA reads TGTGCCAGCAGCGTAGGGGCAGGGGGCAAAGAGACCCAGTACTTC. Protein sequence: CASSVGAGGKETQYF. The chain combines TRBV9 with TRBJ2-5, with TRBD1 matching over 8 bases. This CDR3 has 15 amino acids. Germline CDR1 is SGDLS and CDR2 is YYNGEE. Trimming removed 0 bases from V and 3 bases from J; junction bases left unmatched: 4.